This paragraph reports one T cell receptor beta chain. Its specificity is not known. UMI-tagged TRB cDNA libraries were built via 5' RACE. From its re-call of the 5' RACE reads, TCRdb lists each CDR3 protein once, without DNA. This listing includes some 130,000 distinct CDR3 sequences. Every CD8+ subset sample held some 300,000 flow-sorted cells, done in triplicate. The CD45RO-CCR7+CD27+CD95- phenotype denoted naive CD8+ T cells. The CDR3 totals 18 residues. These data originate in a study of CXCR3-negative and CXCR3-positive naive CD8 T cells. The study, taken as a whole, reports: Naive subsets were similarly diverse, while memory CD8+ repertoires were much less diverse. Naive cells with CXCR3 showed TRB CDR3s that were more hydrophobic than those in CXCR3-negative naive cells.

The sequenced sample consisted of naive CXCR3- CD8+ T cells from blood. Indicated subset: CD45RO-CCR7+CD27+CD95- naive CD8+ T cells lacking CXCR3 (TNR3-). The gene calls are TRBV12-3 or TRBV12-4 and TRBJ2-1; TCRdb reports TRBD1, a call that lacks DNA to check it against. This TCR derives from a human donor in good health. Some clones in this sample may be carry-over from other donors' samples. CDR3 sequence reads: CASSFRVGGGRSYNEQFF.